These T cell receptor beta chains were read from a single sample in a study of CD8+ T cells in alopecia areata. The protocol was immunoSEQ multiplex PCR, while the TCRdb copy is restricted to in-frame clones and leaves out a portion. The repertoire holds 35,000 or so clones, under 65% seen once, with under 2% in the top ten. Sequenced sample: CD4+ Tregs sorted from blood. The receptors originated from a human donor with alopecia areata. Both conserved end residues are part of each CDR3. D genes are given only for firm matches. Clone size appears in some rows only: once, few, many, or a class for an expanded clone.

>.|TRBJ1-1|TRBV7-2|.
TGTGCCAGCAGCTTAACGGTAGGGTGGAACACTGAAGCTTTCTTT
CASSLTVGWNTEAFF
>.|TRBJ2-7|TRBV7-9|.
TGTGCCAGCAGCTCTTCAGGGGGGAGCTCCTACGAGCAGTACTTC
CASSSSGGSSYEQYF
>few|TRBJ1-2|TRBV19|TRBD1
TGTGCCAGTAGTACGACCCTCAGGGGGTTTGGCGGCTACACCTTC
CASSTTLRGFGGYTF
>.|TRBJ2-3|TRBV9|.
TGTGCCAGCAGCGTAGAACCTTCAGCAGATACGCAGTATTTT
CASSVEPSADTQYF
>once|TRBJ2-7|TRBV4-1|TRBD2
TGCGCCAGCAGCCAGGAAAGCGGGGACGAGCAGTACTTC
CASSQESGDEQYF
>.|TRBJ2-3|TRBV18|.
TGTGCCAGCTCACCCCTCGCGCGGGGTTGGGCAGATACGCAGTATTTT
CASSPLARGWADTQYF
>.|TRBJ2-3|TRBV7-2|.
TGTGCCAGCAGCTTCCGACCGGGCCGGGGAGATACGCAGTATTTT
CASSFRPGRGDTQYF
>few|TRBJ2-1|TRBV19|.
TGTGCCAGTAGTAACCGGGCCGGGGATGAGCAGTTCTTC
CASSNRAGDEQFF
>.|TRBJ2-3|TRBV13|TRBD1
TGTGCCAGCAGCCGGACAGGGACTTCAGATACGCAGTATTTT
CASSRTGTSDTQYF
>.|TRBJ1-6|TRBV5-1|.
TGCGCCAGCAGCTTGGAGGCGGGGGGCTATAATTCACCCCTCCACTTT
CASSLEAGGYNSPLHF
>.|TRBJ2-2|TRBV6-1|TRBD2
TGTGCCAGCACCCGGGGGGGTACCTCCGGGGAGCTGTTTTTT
CASTRGGTSGELFF
>.|TRBJ1-2|TRBV27|TRBD1
TGTGCCAGCAGTTTGGCCGGGACAGGGTGGTATGGCTACACCTTC
CASSLAGTGWYGYTF
>once|TRBJ2-5|TRBV6-5|.
TGTGCCAGCAGTTCCTCGCAAGAGACCCAGTACTTC
CASSSSQETQYF
>.|TRBJ1-1|TRBV29-1|TRBD1
TGCAGCGTTACCCAGGGGGTGAACACTGAAGCTTTCTTT
CSVTQGVNTEAFF
>.|TRBJ2-7|TRBV27|TRBD2
TGTGCCAGCAGTTTTTTTGGGTCGTCGGGGAGGGCAGACTACGAGCAGTACTTC
CASSFFGSSGRADYEQYF
>few|TRBJ2-5|TRBV7-2|.
TGTGCCAGCAGCAGGGGCCCTGGAGAGACCCAGTACTTC
CASSRGPGETQYF
>.|TRBJ2-5|TRBV5-4|TRBD1
TGTGCCAGCAGCTTGTGGCAGGGGGCGACGGGGACCCAGTACTTC
CASSLWQGATGTQYF
>.|TRBJ2-2|TRBV18|.
TGTGCCAGCTCAGCAACGGGGGATCCCGGGGAGCTGTTTTTT
CASSATGDPGELFF
>.|TRBJ2-7|TRBV10-3|.
TGTGCCATCAGTGATCGAGGATACGAGCAGTACTTC
CAISDRGYEQYF
>few|TRBJ2-2|TRBV28|TRBD2
TGTGCCAGCGGAAATCTCCTCGGGAGGGCGATGGCCGGGGAGCTGTTTTTT
CASGNLLGRAMAGELFF
>once|TRBJ2-7|TRBV5-1|.
TGCGCCAGCAGCTTGGGCGGGGCCAGTGGGGAGCAGTACTTC
CASSLGGASGEQYF
>.|TRBJ1-1|TRBV10-2|TRBD1
TGCGCCAGCATAAACGGGACAGGGGGAATGGGGACTGAAGCTTTCTTT
CASINGTGGMGTEAFF
>.|TRBJ2-7|TRBV27|TRBD2
TGTGCCAGCAGTCCCCAGGGACTAGCCGAAACCTACGAGCAGTACTTC
CASSPQGLAETYEQYF
>few|TRBJ2-7|TRBV7-2|TRBD1
TGTGCCAGCAGCTCACGATACAGGGGGCTCAGCGAGCAGTACTTC
CASSSRYRGLSEQYF
>.|TRBJ2-4|TRBV7-2|TRBD1
TGTGCCAGCAGCTTAGTTCAGGGGGTTCAGTACTTC
CASSLVQGVQYF
>few|TRBJ2-2|TRBV4-3|TRBD2
TGCGCCAGCAGCGCCGGGACTATGAACACCGGGGAGCTGTTTTTT
CASSAGTMNTGELFF
>.|TRBJ2-7|TRBV10-1|.
TGCGCCAGCAGTGACGGGCCTTCTAAGCAGTACTTC
CASSDGPSKQYF
>few|TRBJ2-5|TRBV7-2|TRBD2
TGTGCCAGCAGCAGCCTGGGCGGGAGTAGAGAGACCCAGTACTTC
CASSSLGGSRETQYF
>few|TRBJ2-2|TRBV7-9|TRBD2
TGTGCCAGCAGCCTTACACTAGGACTAGGAAACACCGGGGAGCTGTTTTTT
CASSLTLGLGNTGELFF
>.|TRBJ2-2|TRBV5-5|TRBD2
TGTGCCAGCACCCATAGCGGGGGTAACACCGGGGAGCTGTTTTTT
CASTHSGGNTGELFF
>.|TRBJ2-1|TRBV7-2|.
TGTGCCAGCAGCTTGGCCGGGACTTTCTCCTACAATGAGCAGTTCTTC
CASSLAGTFSYNEQFF
>.|TRBJ2-1|TRBV7-2|.
TGTGCCAGCAGTTCAAGAGGAGTCAATGAGCAGTTCTTC
CASSSRGVNEQFF
>.|TRBJ2-7|TRBV27|TRBD1
TGTGCCAGCAGTTTTACAGGGGTTGCCGAGCAGTACTTC
CASSFTGVAEQYF
>.|TRBJ2-1|TRBV5-4|TRBD2
TGTGCCAGCAGCGGGGGACTAGCTATGGTGGATGAGCAGTTCTTC
CASSGGLAMVDEQFF
>.|TRBJ2-1|TRBV7-9|.
TGTGCCAGCAGCCCCAACGGGCTGGTTGAGCAGTTCTTC
CASSPNGLVEQFF
>few|TRBJ2-7|TRBV20-1|.
TGCAGTGCTGGCAGGGCCGAGCAGTACTTC
CSAGRAEQYF
>.|TRBJ2-5|TRBV5-1|TRBD1
TGCGCCAGCAGTCCCCCCGGGACAGGGGGCAAGGAGACCCAGTACTTC
CASSPPGTGGKETQYF
>.|TRBJ2-3|TRBV6-5|TRBD2
TGTGCCAGCAGTTACTCTGGACTAGCCCGCACAGATACGCAGTATTTT
CASSYSGLARTDTQYF
>once|TRBJ2-2|TRBV11-2|.
TGTGCCAGCAGCCTTCTTAGGGACACCGGGGAGCTGTTTTTT
CASSLLRDTGELFF
>once|TRBJ2-1|TRBV7-9|.
TGTGCCAGCAGCCCCTGGCACCGGGGGTCCTACAATGAGCAGTTCTTC
CASSPWHRGSYNEQFF
>.|TRBJ2-2|TRBV7-2|TRBD1
TGTGCCAGCAGCTTAGCTTGGGGGACAGGCCCCGGGGAGCTGTTTTTT
CASSLAWGTGPGELFF
>.|TRBJ1-2|TRBV5-6|.
TGTGCCAGCAGCCCGAAAGGGGCCCTTAACTATGGCTACACCTTC
CASSPKGALNYGYTF
>.|TRBJ2-3|TRBV4-1|.
TGCGCCAGCAGCCAGCCGGGACGCACCCTGGATACGCAGTATTTT
CASSQPGRTLDTQYF
>.|TRBJ2-5|TRBV2|TRBD2
TGTGCCAGCAGAGTAGCGGGGGGTTTGGAGACCCAGTACTTC
CASRVAGGLETQYF
>.|TRBJ1-5|TRBV4-1|.
TGCGCCAGCAGCCAAGTTGACCGTAGCAATCAGCCCCAGCATTTT
CASSQVDRSNQPQHF
>.|TRBJ1-1|TRBV7-9|.
TGTGCCAGCAGCTTACGAGGGTCTGTGTTTGAAGCTTTCTTT
CASSLRGSVFEAFF
>few|TRBJ2-7|TRBV23-1|.
TGCGCCAGCAGTCAATCGCACGGAGCTCGGAACGAGCAGTACTTC
CASSQSHGARNEQYF
>few|TRBJ1-3|TRBV4-2|.
TGTGCCAGCAGCCAAGAAGGGCCCGGCTCTGGAAACACCATATATTTT
CASSQEGPGSGNTIYF
>medium-sized|TRBJ1-1|TRBV18|.
TGTGCCAGCTCGTTTTCGATGGGGGTGAACACTGAAGCTTTCTTT
CASSFSMGVNTEAFF
>.|TRBJ2-7|TRBV2|.
TGTGCCAGCAGTGGACTAGTTTCCTACGAGCAGTACTTC
CASSGLVSYEQYF
>few|TRBJ1-2|TRBV7-3|.
TGTGCCGAGGCGGGACCTGGCTACACCTTC
CAEAGPGYTF
>.|TRBJ2-7|TRBV7-2|.
TGTGCCAGCAGCTTATTCGGGCAGGGATCATCCTACGAGCAGTACTTC
CASSLFGQGSSYEQYF
>.|TRBJ2-3|TRBV6-5|.
TGTGCCAGCAGCCGCTTCGGCACAGATACGCAGTATTTT
CASSRFGTDTQYF
>few|TRBJ1-6|TRBV7-9|.
TGTGCCAGCAGCTTAGGCGGCTTGGGAAATTCACCCCTCCACTTT
CASSLGGLGNSPLHF
>.|TRBJ1-2|TRBV5-1|TRBD1
TGCGCCAGCAGCAGAGTCCCCGGGACAGGCTATGGCTACACCTTC
CASSRVPGTGYGYTF
>.|TRBJ1-2|TRBV5-1|TRBD1
TGCGCCAGCAGCTCTCAACAGGGGGCGAGAGGCTACACCTTC
CASSSQQGARGYTF
>few|TRBJ2-1|TRBV6-5|.
TGTGCCAGCAGTTACCTTTTCGGGACGGACTTCAATGAGCAGTTCTTC
CASSYLFGTDFNEQFF
>.|TRBJ2-3|TRBV27|TRBD2
TGTGCCAGCAGTTTACGAGCGGGGGGTAGCACAGATACGCAGTATTTT
CASSLRAGGSTDTQYF
>few|TRBJ2-7|TRBV2|.
TGTGCCAGCAGTGCTATGGCCTACGAGCAGTACTTC
CASSAMAYEQYF